The 19 T cell receptor beta chains presented below share a single source sample, sequenced in a study of blood T cell repertoires in COVID-19. Method: immunoSEQ multiplex PCR; TCRdb's copy keeps in-frame clones and lacks some. Seen here are some 150,000 clones, 82% observed once, and the top ten hold about 8.4%. The material sequenced was peripheral blood. The receptor source for this set is a woman between 65 and 79 years old with acute or convalescent COVID-19.

This rearrangement joins TRBV5-1 to TRBJ2-1, with D possibly matching TRBD1 (8 bases). The V gene lost 6 bases and the J gene lost 7 bases, with 17 bases spanning the gap. The CDR3 loop spans 14 amino acids. CDR1 is SGHRS, CDR2 YFSETQ, per germline. CDR3 residues: CASTVDRGGNEQFF. Written as DNA, the CDR3 is TGCGCCAGCACGGTCGACAGGGGAGGGAATGAGCAGTTCTTC.

This chain connects TRBV5-8 to TRBJ1-1; a weak D match, TRBD1 (6 bases). V shed 2 bases and J shed 0 bases, with 8 bases lying between them. Germline V gene data show CDR1 as SGHTS and CDR2 as YDEGEE. There are 14 residues in the CDR3. The CDR3 DNA reads TGTGCCAGCAGCTTCGGACAGCTGAACACTGAAGCTTTCTTT. Its protein product is CASSFGQLNTEAFF.

The chain links TRBV11-2 to TRBJ2-2, with a possible D match to TRBD1 (5 bases). Trimming took off 5 bases at V and 0 bases at J, with 13 bases between the two ends. Germline V gene lookup returns CDR1 SGHAT and CDR2 FQNNGV. This CDR3 region has 16 residues. CDR3 sequence (DNA): TGTGCCAGCAGCCTAAACTGGGGCGCGAACACCGGGGAGCTGTTTTTT. It is translated as CASSLNWGANTGELFF.

The chain has TRBV5-5 and TRBJ1-1; D perhaps matches TRBD1 (5 bases). Germline lookup yields CDR1 SGHKS and CDR2 YYEKEE (reference sequence). V shed 0 bases and J shed 1 base, with 13 bases lying between them. The CDR3 has 16 residues. DNA for the CDR3: TGTGCCAGCAGCTTGGTGAGGGGAGGGAAGAACACTGAAGCTTTCTTT. Amino acid sequence: CASSLVRGGKNTEAFF.

This chain links TRBV30 with TRBJ2-7; TRBD1 might be the D (6 bases). CDR1 is GTSNPN, CDR2 SVGIG, per germline (reference sequence). Trimming removed 5 bases at V and 0 bases at J, with 11 bases between. The CDR3 sequence is 13 residues long. This chain's CDR3 is CAWETGFSYEQYF. CDR3 DNA: TGTGCCTGGGAGACAGGTTTCTCCTACGAGCAGTACTTC. The variable domain in full, with the rest retrieved from reference TRBV30 and TRBJ2-7, is SQTIHQWPATLVQPVGSPLSLECTVEGTSNPNLYWYRQAAGRGLQLLFYSVGIGQISSEVPQNLSASRPQDRQFILSSKKLLLSDSGFYLCAWETGFSYEQYFGPGTRLTVT.

V and J are TRBV7-9 and TRBJ2-1, with 8 bases aligning to TRBD1. The CDR3 loop spans 13 amino acids. Per germline, CDR1 SEHNR and CDR2 FQNEAQ (reference sequence). The ends lost 5 bases at V and 9 bases at J; junction bases unmatched: 6. CDR3 sequence reads: CASSQGQAGEQFF. The CDR3 nucleotides read TGTGCCAGCAGCCAGGGACAGGCGGGTGAGCAGTTCTTC.

This chain uses TRBV5-1 with TRBJ2-1; D ambiguous. V was trimmed by 4 bases and J by 8 bases, leaving 10 bases between them. Per the germline V gene, CDR1 is SGHRS and CDR2 is YFSETQ. The CDR3 contains 12 residues. CDR3 bases: TGCGCCAGCAGCCTCCAACGGTATGAGCAGTTCTTC. This codes for CASSLQRYEQFF.

The genes are TRBV7-9 and TRBJ1-3; the D gene is possibly TRBD1 (6 bases). The V end was cut by 1 base, the J end by 0 bases, with 19 bases between. This CDR3 has 19 residues. Germline V gene data show CDR1 as SEHNR and CDR2 as FQNEAQ (reference sequence). CDR3: CASSLGGWDIPGSGNTIYF. CDR3 DNA sequence: TGTGCCAGCAGCTTAGGGGGTTGGGACATACCCGGCTCTGGAAACACCATATATTTT.

The CDR3 DNA reads as TGTGCCAGCAGTTTGTGGCGGGGGACTAGCGGCTTCGGGCAGTACTTC. Protein product: CASSLWRGTSGFGQYF. The chain combines TRBV28 with TRBJ2-7, with 11 bases matching TRBD2. The V segment lost 3 bases and the J segment 9 bases; nucleotides outside the gene matches: 13. The CDR3 is 16 residues long. Germline CDR1 reads MDHEN; CDR2 reads SYDVKM.

Only one count was recorded for this clone. The rearrangement joins TRBV25-1 to TRBJ1-5, with 7 bases identical to TRBD1. The J segment lost 4 bases and the V segment lost 5 bases, leaving 2 bases of the junction unmatched. Per the germline V gene, CDR1 is MGHDK and CDR2 is SYGVNS. The CDR3 is made up of 13 amino acids. CDR3 loop: CASSQGENQPQHF. The CDR3 DNA reads TGTGCCAGCAGTCAGGGGGAAAATCAGCCCCAGCATTTT.

The rearrangement joins TRBV2 to TRBJ1-2; D may be TRBD1 (5 bases). Germline assignment: CDR1 SNHLY and CDR2 FYNNEI. The CDR3 has 11 amino acids. Trimming left V 8 bases short and J 8 bases short, with 12 bases between. The CDR3 nucleotides are TGTGCCAGCTCCCGGGGGAGCGGCTACACCTTC. Its translation is CASSRGSGYTF.

The chain is built from TRBV5-4 and TRBJ2-5; 8 bases fit TRBD2. The ends lost 0 bases at V and 2 bases at J; junction bases unmatched: 3. Per the germline V gene, CDR1 is SGHNT and CDR2 is YYREEE (reference sequence). The CDR3 has 15 amino acids. The CDR3 loop is CASSLASSGQETQYF. In DNA, the CDR3 is TGTGCCAGCAGCTTGGCGTCTAGCGGGCAAGAGACCCAGTACTTC.

V gene TRBV28 combines with J gene TRBJ2-1; a weak D match, TRBD2 (7 bases). CDR1 and CDR2 from the germline V gene are MDHEN and SYDVKM. Trimming stripped 6 bases from V and 3 bases from J, with 21 bases between. The CDR3 is 17 residues long. Here the CDR3 reads CASSSRGGGRLYNEQFF. As DNA, the CDR3 is TGTGCCAGCAGCTCCCGAGGGGGGGGCAGGCTCTACAATGAGCAGTTCTTC.

V is TRBV28 and J is TRBJ1-5; 8 bases fit TRBD1. V dropped 3 bases and J dropped 7; count of bases not matched to a gene: 8. The V gene's germline CDR1 is MDHEN and CDR2 SYDVKM. CDR3 size: 15 residues. CDR3 in DNA: TGTGCCAGCAGTTTGGGCAGGGGGCCGAGGCAGCCCCAGCATTTT. Protein product: CASSLGRGPRQPQHF.

This chain uses TRBV19 with TRBJ1-5; maybe TRBD1 (5 bases). This CDR3 is built from 15 residues. The V and J ends lost 1 base and 4 bases respectively, with 11 bases between them. The germline V gene has CDR1 LNHDA and CDR2 SQIVND (reference sequence). Here the CDR3 DNA reads TGTGCCAGTAGTATAGTGCGGGACGGAAATCAGCCCCAGCATTTT. Its protein is CASSIVRDGNQPQHF.

The chain couples TRBV18 to TRBJ2-5; no clear D gene. The CDR3 consists of 12 residues. Germline V gene sequence: CDR1 KGHSH, CDR2 LQKENI. With 3 bases removed from V and 2 bases from J, the gap between germline ends came to 4 bases. DNA of the CDR3: TGTGCCAGCTCACCTCAACAAGAGACCCAGTACTTC. The encoded protein is CASSPQQETQYF.

The chain is built from TRBV5-6 and TRBJ2-5; TRBD1 matches 7 bases. V dropped 0 bases and J dropped 1; count of bases not matched to a gene: 3. This CDR3 region has 15 residues. CDR1 SGHDT and CDR2 YYEEEE come from the germline V gene. In nucleotides, the CDR3 is TGTGCCAGCAGCTTGGGAACAGGGGTCCAAGAGACCCAGTACTTC. This codes for CASSLGTGVQETQYF.

The table lists this clone with a count of one. This sequence joins TRBV15 and TRBJ2-6, with D possibly being TRBD2 (5 bases). Looked up from germline, CDR1 is LNHNV and CDR2 is YYDKDF (reference sequence). The V and J ends lost 0 bases and 4 bases respectively, with 13 bases between them. CDR3 length: 17 amino acids. The CDR3 DNA follows: TGTGCCACCAGCAGAGATGGTGAGAGGGTGGGGGCCAACGTCCTGACTTTC. Residues: CATSRDGERVGANVLTF.

J is TRBJ1-1 and V is TRBV28; D not certain. CDR3 length equals 11 residues. Trimming removed 9 bases at V and 10 bases at J, with 15 bases between. Germline loops: CDR1 MDHEN, CDR2 SYDVKM. The CDR3 loop reads CASHTALGAFF. The CDR3 DNA sequence: TGTGCCAGTCATACTGCCCTTGGAGCTTTCTTT.